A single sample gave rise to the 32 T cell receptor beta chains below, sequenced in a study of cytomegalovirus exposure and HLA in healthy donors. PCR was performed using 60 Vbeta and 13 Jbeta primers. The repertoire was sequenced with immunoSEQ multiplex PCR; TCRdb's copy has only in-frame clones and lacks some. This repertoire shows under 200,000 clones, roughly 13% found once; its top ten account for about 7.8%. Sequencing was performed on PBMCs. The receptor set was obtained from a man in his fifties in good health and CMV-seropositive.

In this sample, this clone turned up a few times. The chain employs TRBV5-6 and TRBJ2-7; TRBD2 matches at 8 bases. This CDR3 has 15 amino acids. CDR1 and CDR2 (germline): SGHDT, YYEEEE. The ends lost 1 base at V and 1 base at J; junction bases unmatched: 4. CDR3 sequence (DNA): TGTGCCAGCAGCTTGTATAGCGGGGCTTCCTACGAGCAGTACTTC. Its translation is CASSLYSGASYEQYF.

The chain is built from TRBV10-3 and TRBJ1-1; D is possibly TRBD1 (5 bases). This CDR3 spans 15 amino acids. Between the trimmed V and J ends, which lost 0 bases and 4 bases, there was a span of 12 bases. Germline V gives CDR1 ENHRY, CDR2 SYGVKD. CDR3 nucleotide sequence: TGTGCCATCAGTGAGTCTGGGGGGGTGGGCACTGAAGCTTTCTTT. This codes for CAISESGGVGTEAFF.

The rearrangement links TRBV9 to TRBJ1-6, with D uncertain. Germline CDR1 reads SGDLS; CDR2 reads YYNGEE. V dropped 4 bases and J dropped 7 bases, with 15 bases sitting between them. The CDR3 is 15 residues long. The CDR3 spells CASSLDTGWNSPLHF. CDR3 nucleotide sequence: TGTGCCAGCAGCTTAGATACGGGTTGGAATTCACCCCTCCACTTT.

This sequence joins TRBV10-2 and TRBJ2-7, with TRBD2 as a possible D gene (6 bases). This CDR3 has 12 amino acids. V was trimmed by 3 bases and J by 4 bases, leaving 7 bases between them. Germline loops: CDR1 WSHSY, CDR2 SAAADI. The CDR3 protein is CASSEGLYEQYV. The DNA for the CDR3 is TGCGCCAGCAGTGAAGGACTATACGAGCAGTACGTC.

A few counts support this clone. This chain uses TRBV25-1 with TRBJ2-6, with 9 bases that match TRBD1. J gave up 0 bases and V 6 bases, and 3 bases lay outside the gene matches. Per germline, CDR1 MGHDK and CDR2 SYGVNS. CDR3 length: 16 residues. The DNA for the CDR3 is TGTGCCAGCAGAGGACAGGGGATCTCTGGGGCCAACGTCCTGACTTTC. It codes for CASRGQGISGANVLTF.

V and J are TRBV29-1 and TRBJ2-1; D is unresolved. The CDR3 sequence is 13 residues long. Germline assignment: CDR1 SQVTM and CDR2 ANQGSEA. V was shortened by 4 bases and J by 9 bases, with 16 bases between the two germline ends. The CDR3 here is CSVVQANGGEQFF. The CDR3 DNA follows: TGCAGCGTTGTTCAGGCCAACGGTGGTGAGCAGTTCTTC.

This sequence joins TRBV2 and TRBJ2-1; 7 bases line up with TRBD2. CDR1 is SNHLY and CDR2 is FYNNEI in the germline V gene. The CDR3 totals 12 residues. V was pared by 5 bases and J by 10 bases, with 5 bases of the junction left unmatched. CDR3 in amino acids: CASSTGRAEQFF. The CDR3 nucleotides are TGTGCCAGCAGTACGGGGAGGGCCGAGCAGTTCTTC.

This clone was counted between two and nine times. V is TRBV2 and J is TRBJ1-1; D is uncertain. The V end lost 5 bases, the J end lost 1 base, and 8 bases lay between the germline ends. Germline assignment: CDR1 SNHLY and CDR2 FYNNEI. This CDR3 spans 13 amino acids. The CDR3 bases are TGTGCCAGCAGTTCGACTGAGAACACTGAAGCTTTCTTT. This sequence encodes CASSSTENTEAFF.

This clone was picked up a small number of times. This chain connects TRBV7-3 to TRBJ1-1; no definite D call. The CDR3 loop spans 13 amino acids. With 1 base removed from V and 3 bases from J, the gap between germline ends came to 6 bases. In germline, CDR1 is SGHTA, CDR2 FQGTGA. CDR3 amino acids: CASSLIGDTEAFF. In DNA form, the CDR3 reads TGTGCCAGCAGCTTAATCGGAGACACTGAAGCTTTCTTT.

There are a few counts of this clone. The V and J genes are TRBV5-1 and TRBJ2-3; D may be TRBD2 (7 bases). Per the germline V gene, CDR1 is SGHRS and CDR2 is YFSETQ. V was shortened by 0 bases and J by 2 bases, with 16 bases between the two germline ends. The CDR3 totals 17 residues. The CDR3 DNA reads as TGCGCCAGCAGCTTGGTAGTGGCGGGGGCTACCACAGATACGCAGTATTTT. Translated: CASSLVVAGATTDTQYF.

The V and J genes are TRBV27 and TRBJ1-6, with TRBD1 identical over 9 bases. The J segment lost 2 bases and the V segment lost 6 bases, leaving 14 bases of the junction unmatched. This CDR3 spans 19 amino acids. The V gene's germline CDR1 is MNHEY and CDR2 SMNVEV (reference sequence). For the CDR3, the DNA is TGTGCCAGCAGCCTAGACGGCCAGCGGGACAGGGCCTATAATTCACCCCTCCACTTT. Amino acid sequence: CASSLDGQRDRAYNSPLHF.

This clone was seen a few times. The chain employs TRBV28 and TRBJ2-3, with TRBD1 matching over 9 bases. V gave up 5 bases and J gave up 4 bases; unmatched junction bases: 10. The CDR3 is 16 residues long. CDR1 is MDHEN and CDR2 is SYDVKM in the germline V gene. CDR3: CASSPTGDREADTQYF. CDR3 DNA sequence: TGTGCCAGCAGTCCCACGGGGGACAGGGAGGCAGATACGCAGTATTTT.

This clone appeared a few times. This CDR3 reads CASRVGQGGGRVNYGYTF. CDR3 DNA: TGTGCCAGCAGAGTAGGACAGGGGGGAGGTAGGGTGAACTATGGCTACACCTTC. The V gene is TRBV2, the J gene TRBJ1-2; 10 bases are a match to TRBD1. V lost 6 bases and J lost 2; bases outside the gene matches: 15. The germline gives CDR1 SNHLY, CDR2 FYNNEI. The CDR3 is made up of 18 amino acids.

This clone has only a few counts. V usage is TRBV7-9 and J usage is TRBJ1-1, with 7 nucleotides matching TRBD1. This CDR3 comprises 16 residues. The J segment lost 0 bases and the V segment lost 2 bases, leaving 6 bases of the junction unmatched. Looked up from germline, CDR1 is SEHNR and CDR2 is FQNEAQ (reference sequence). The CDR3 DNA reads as TGTGCCAGCAGCTTATTTAGGGGGCTACTGAACACTGAAGCTTTCTTT. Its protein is CASSLFRGLLNTEAFF.

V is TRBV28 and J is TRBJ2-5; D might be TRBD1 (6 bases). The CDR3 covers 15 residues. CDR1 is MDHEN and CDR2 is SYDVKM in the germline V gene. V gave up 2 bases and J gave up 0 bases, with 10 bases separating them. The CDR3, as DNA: TGTGCCAGCAGTTTAGGGGGCCTCTACCAAGAGACCCAGTACTTC. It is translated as CASSLGGLYQETQYF.

CDR3 sequence: CSVSRDTLNTEAFF. The CDR3 region has the DNA TGCAGCGTGTCTCGGGACACTCTGAACACTGAAGCTTTCTTT. The V and J genes are TRBV29-1 and TRBJ1-1; possible D gene TRBD1, 6 bases. Germline V gene sequence: CDR1 SQVTM, CDR2 ANQGSEA. V shed 6 bases and J shed 0 bases, with 14 bases lying between them. This CDR3 comprises 14 residues.

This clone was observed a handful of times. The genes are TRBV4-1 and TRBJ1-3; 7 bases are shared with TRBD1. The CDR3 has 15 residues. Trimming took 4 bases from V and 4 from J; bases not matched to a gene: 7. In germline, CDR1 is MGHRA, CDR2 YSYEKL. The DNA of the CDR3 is TGCGCCAGCAGCCCACGACAGGGAGAAGGAAACACCATATATTTT. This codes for CASSPRQGEGNTIYF.

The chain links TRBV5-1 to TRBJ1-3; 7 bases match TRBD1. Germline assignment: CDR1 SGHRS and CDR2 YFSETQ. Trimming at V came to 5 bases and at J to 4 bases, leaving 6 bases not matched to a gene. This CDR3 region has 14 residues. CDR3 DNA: TGCGCCAGCAGGACGGGGACAGAGGGAAACACCATATATTTT. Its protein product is CASRTGTEGNTIYF.

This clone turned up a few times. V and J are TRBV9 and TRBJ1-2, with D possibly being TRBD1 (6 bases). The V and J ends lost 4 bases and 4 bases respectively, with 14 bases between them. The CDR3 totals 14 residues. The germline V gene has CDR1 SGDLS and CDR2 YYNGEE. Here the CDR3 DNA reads TGTGCCAGCAGCTTAACGACAGGTTCCTATGGCTACACCTTC. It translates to CASSLTTGSYGYTF. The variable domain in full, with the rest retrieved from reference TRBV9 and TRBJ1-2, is DSGVTQTPKHLITATGQRVTLRCSPRSGDLSVYWYQQSLDQGLQFLIQYYNGEERAKGNILERFSAQQFPDLHSELNLSSLELGDSALYFCASSLTTGSYGYTFGSGTRLTVV.

This chain's CDR3 is CASSQGLQVNTEAFF. The CDR3 DNA follows: TGCGCCAGCAGCCAAGGTTTACAGGTGAACACTGAAGCTTTCTTT. The V call is TRBV4-3, the J call TRBJ1-1; maybe TRBD1 (5 bases). CDR3 length: 15 amino acids. V lost 1 base, J lost 0 bases, and 9 bases lay in between. Germline V lookup: CDR1 LGHNA, CDR2 YSLEER.

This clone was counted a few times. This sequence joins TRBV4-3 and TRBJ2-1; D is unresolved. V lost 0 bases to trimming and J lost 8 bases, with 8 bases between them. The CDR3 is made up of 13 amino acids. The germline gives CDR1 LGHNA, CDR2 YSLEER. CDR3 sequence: CASSQDPEDEQFF. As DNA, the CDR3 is TGCGCCAGCAGCCAAGATCCAGAGGATGAGCAGTTCTTC.

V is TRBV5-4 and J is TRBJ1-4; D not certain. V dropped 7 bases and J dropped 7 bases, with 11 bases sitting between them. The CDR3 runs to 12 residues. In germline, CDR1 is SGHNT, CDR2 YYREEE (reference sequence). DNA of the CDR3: TGTGCCAGCTCTAAAGGGAGTGAAAAACTGTTTTTT. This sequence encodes CASSKGSEKLFF.

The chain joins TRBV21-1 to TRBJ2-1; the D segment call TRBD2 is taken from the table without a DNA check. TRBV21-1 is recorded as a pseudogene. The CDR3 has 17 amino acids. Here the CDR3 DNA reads TGTGCCAGCAGCCTCCGCCTTTTGGTCCACTTCTACAATGAGCAGTTCTTC. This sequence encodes CASSLRLLVHFYNEQFF.

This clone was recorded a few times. The CDR3 region has the DNA TGTGCCAGCAGTCGAGGGACAGCAGCTAACTATGGCTACACCTTC. Residues: CASSRGTAANYGYTF. V is TRBV27 and J is TRBJ1-2, with 7 bases aligning to TRBD1. V dropped 5 bases and J dropped 0; count of bases not matched to a gene: 6. CDR1 and CDR2 (germline): MNHEY, SMNVEV (reference sequence). The CDR3 extends over 15 amino acids.

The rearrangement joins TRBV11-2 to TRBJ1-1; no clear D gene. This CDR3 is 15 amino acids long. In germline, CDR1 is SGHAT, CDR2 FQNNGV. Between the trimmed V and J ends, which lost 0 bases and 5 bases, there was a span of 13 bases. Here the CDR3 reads CASSLERAGRTEAFF. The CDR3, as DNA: TGTGCCAGCAGCTTAGAGCGGGCAGGACGTACTGAAGCTTTCTTT.

The CDR3 nucleotides read TGTGCCAGCAGTGTTCCCCGGGTAGGGGGCACCGGGGAGCTGTTTTTT. Translation: CASSVPRVGGTGELFF. The V call is TRBV25-1, the J call TRBJ2-2, with D maybe TRBD1 (6 bases). Germline-derived CDR1 and CDR2 are MGHDK and SYGVNS. The CDR3 has 16 amino acids. The ends were cut back, 4 bases at V and 4 bases at J, with 16 bases in the middle.

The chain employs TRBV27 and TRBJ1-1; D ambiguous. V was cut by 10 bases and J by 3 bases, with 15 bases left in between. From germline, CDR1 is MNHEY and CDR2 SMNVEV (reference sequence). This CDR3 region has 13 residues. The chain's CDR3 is CATTPPGDTEAFF. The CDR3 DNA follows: TGTGCCACCACCCCCCCGGGAGACACTGAAGCTTTCTTT.

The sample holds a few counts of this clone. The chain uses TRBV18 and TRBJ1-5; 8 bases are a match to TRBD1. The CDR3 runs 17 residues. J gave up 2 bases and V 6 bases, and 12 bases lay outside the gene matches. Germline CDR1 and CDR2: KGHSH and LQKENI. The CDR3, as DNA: TGTGCCAGCTCCAAAGAGGCAGGGGGCTCGGGCAATCAGCCCCAGCATTTT. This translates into CASSKEAGGSGNQPQHF.

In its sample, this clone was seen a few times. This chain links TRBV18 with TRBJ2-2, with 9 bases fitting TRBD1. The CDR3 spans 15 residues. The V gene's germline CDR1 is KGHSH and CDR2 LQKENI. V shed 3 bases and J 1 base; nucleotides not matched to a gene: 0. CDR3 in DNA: TGTGCCAGCTCACCGGGACAGGGGAACACCGGGGAGCTGTTTTTT. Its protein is CASSPGQGNTGELFF.

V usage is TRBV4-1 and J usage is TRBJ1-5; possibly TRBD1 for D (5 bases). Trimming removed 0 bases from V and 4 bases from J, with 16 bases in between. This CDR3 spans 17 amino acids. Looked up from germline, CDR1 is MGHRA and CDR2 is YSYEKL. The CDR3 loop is CASSQDSGGARNQPQHF. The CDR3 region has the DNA TGCGCCAGCAGCCAAGATTCCGGAGGGGCGAGGAATCAGCCCCAGCATTTT.

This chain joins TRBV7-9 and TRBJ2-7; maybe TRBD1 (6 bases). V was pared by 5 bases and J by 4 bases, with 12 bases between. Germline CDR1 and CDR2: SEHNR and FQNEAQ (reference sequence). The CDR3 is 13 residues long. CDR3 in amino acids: CASSPKDSYEQYF. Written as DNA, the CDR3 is TGTGCCAGCAGCCCAAAGGACAGTTACGAGCAGTACTTC. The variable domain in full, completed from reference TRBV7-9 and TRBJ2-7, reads DTGVSQNPRHKITKRGQNVTFRCDPISEHNRLYWYRQTLGQGPEFLTYFQNEAQLEKSRLLSDRFSAERPKGSFSTLEIQRTEQGDSAMYLCASSPKDSYEQYFGPGTRLTVT.

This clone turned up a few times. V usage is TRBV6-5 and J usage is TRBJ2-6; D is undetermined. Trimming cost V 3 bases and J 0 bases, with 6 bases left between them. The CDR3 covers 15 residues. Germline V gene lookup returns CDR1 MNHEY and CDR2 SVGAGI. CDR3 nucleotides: TGTGCCAGCAGTTATTCGAGCTCTGGGGCCAACGTCCTGACTTTC. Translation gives CASSYSSSGANVLTF.